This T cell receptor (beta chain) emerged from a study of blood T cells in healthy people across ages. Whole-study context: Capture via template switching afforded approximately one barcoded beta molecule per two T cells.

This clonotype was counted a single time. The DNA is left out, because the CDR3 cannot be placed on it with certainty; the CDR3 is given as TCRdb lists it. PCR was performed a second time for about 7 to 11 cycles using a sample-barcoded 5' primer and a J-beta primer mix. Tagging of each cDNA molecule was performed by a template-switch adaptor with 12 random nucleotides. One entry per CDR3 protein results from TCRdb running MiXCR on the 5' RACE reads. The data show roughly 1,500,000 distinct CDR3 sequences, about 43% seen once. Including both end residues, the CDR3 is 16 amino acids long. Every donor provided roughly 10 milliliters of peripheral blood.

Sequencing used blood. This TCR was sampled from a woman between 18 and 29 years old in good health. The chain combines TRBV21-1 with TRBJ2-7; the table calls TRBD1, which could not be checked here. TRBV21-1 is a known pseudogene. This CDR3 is CASSKVGTGNGNEQYF.